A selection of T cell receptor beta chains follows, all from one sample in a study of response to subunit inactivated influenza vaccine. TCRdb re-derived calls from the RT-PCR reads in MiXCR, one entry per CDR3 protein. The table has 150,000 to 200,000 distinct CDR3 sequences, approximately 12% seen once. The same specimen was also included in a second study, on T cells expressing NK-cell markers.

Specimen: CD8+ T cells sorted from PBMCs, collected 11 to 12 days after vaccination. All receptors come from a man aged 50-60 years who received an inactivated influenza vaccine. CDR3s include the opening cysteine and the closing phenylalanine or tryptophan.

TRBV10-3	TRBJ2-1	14	CAISDRGVSDEQFF
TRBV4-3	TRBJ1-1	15	CASSPKAQGGTEAFF
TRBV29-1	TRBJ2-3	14	CSVSREGLWSTQYF
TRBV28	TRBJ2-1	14	CASSLLGQGHEQFF
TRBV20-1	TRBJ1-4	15	CSARDFSVTDEKLFF
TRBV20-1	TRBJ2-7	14	CSAMTSGRGNEQYF
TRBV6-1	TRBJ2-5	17	CASSGDRGQWYQETQYF
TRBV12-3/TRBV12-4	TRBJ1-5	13	CASSIDRGQPQHF
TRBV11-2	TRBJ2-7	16	CASSLGFLAGTYEQYF
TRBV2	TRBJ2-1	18	CASRLRIDRVVSYNEQFF
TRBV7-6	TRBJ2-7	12	CASSLLSHEQYF
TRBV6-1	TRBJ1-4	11	CASRVNEKLFF
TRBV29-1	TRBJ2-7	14	CSVPGTSGTYEQYF
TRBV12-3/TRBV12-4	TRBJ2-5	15	CASSLASGLQETQYF
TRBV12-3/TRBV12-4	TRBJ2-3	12	CASRPGGDTQYF
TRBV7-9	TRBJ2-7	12	CASRLDKYEQYF
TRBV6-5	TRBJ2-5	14	CASSYSSESGTQYF
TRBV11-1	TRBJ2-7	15	CASSLLQGRSYEQYF
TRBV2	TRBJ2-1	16	CASTVIVESSYNEQFF
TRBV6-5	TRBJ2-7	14	CASSYSGGPYEQYF
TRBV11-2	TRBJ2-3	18	CASSLDRFQRGDTDTQYF
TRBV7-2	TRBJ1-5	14	CASSYGTGYQPQHF
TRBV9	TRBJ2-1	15	CASSGRFRSHNEQFF
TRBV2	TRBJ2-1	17	CASLTSGRTFSYNEQFF
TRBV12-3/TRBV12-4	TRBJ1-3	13	CASRTDRDITIYF
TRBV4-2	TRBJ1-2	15	CASSPNRGGLYGYTF
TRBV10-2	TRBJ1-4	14	CASSGFATNEKLFF
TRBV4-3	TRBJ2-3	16	CASSQDGTGSTDTQYF
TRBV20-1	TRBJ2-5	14	CRATGGPGAETQYF
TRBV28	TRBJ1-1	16	CASNPGTGVRGTEAFF
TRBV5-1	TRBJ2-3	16	CASSPGRVLRTDTQYF
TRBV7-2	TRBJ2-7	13	CASSLGGVSEQYF
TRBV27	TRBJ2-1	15	CASSRGTSGDNEQFF
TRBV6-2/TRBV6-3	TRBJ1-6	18	CASSTVTGTGTYEKPLHF
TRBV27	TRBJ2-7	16	CASSLNFAGSRYEQYF
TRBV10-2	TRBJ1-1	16	CASSVARGAPGPEAFF
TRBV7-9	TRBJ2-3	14	CASSPAKGPDTQYF
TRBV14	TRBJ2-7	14	CASSQGGGAYEQYF
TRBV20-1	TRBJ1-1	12	CSANGDPTEAFF
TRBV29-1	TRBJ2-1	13	CSVQGGLAYEQFF
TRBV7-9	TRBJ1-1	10	CASTNTEAFF
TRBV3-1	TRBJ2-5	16	CASSQGSGGNQETQYF
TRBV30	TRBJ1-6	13	CAWTSGSSQPLHF
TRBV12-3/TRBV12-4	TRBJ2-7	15	CASSYLAGGIDEQYF
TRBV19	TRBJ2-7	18	CASSRGLAGVSTNYEQYF
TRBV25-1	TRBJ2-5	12	CASSDRRETQYF
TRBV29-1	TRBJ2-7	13	CSVGSLAPYEQYF
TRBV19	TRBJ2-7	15	CASSIGGLNTYEQYF
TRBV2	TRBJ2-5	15	CASLPGPLGLETQYF
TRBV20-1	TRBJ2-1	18	CSARGTGGFGGSYNEQFF
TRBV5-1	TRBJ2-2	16	CASSLVDIEGTGELFF
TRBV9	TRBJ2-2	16	CASSVRRVGPTGELFF
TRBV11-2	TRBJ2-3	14	CASSSSGGADTQYF
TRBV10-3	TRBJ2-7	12	CAISESIYEQYF
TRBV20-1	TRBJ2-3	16	CSASPGLAGYTDTQYF
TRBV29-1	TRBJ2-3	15	CSVEGDSGWSDTQYF